What follows are 7 T cell receptor beta chains derived from one specimen sequenced in a study of T cells in Graves' hyperthyroidism and ophthalmopathy. Using RNA transcripts as the source, TCR beta CDR3 regions were amplified. The TCR CDR3 first-round RT-PCR relied on the HTBI primer set. One entry per CDR3 protein, called by TCRdb with MiXCR from the multiplex PCR reads. The repertoire holds approximately 870,000 distinct CDR3 sequences, with about two fifths as singletons. The sample taken for sequencing was blood. The receptors derive from a man aged 18 to 30 with Graves' hyperthyroidism.

This clonotype was found a few times. One end of the junction does not line up with germline, which may come from a read error. The chain joins TRBV11-2 to TRBJ2-5, with D unclear. CDR1 and CDR2 from the germline V gene are SGHAT and FQNNGV. There are 13 residues in the CDR3. The CDR3 bases are TGTACCAGCAGCCCTGCTTGGGGAGAGACCCAGTACTTC. It specifies CTSSPAWGETQYF.

The chain joins TRBV7-8 to TRBJ1-6; D is unclear. This CDR3 region has 14 residues. CDR1 and CDR2 from the germline V gene are SGHVS and FQNEAQ. V shed 2 bases and J shed 7 bases, with 9 bases lying between them. The CDR3 here is CASSLREGNSPLHF. The CDR3 DNA reads TGTGCCAGCAGCTTAAGGGAAGGAAATTCACCCCTCCACTTT.

The chain recombines TRBV9 with TRBJ2-5; 8 nucleotides line up with TRBD2. In germline, CDR1 is SGDLS, CDR2 YYNGEE. The V segment lost 4 bases and the J segment 2 bases; nucleotides outside the gene matches: 10. The CDR3 sequence is 16 residues long. The CDR3 protein is CASSPRMSGGQETQYF. Written as DNA, the CDR3 is TGTGCCAGCAGCCCCAGGATGAGCGGGGGACAAGAGACCCAGTACTTC.

In its sample, this clonotype was seen many times. The CDR3, as DNA: TGCAGCGTTTCCTGGGACAGTGTGACAGGCTACACCTTC. It encodes CSVSWDSVTGYTF. V and J are TRBV29-1 and TRBJ1-2, with 7 bases lining up with TRBD1. V shed 5 bases and J 8 bases; nucleotides not matched to a gene: 11. The germline gives CDR1 SQVTM, CDR2 ANQGSEA. CDR3 length: 13 amino acids.

The chain employs TRBV20-1 and TRBJ2-2, with D perhaps matching TRBD1 or TRBD2 (6 bases each). Germline CDR1 DFQATT, CDR2 SNEGSKA (reference sequence). With 5 bases removed from V and 2 bases from J, the gap between germline ends came to 12 bases. There are 14 residues in the CDR3. CDR3 in amino acids: CSALVGGNTGELFF. The CDR3 DNA follows: TGCAGTGCTCTCGTCGGGGGCAACACCGGGGAGCTGTTTTTT.

This clonotype was counted at least ten times. The chain links TRBV7-9 to TRBJ2-5; the match to TRBD2 covers 8 bases. CDR1 and CDR2 (germline): SEHNR, FQNEAQ (reference sequence). Trimming cost V 4 bases and J 5 bases; bases outside gene matches: 6. The CDR3 is 14 amino acids. CDR3 protein: CASSSVAGMETQYF. The CDR3 DNA is TGTGCCAGCAGCTCCGTAGCGGGGATGGAGACCCAGTACTTC.

This clonotype was seen many times. The chain is built from TRBV6-1 and TRBJ1-5, with 7 bases that match TRBD1. Unmatched junction bases numbered 4, after V lost 2 bases and J lost 3 bases. This CDR3 is built from 15 residues. CDR1 and CDR2 (germline): MNHNS, SASEGT. Here the CDR3 reads CASSEWGQNNQPQHF. DNA for the CDR3: TGTGCCAGCAGTGAATGGGGACAGAACAATCAGCCCCAGCATTTT.